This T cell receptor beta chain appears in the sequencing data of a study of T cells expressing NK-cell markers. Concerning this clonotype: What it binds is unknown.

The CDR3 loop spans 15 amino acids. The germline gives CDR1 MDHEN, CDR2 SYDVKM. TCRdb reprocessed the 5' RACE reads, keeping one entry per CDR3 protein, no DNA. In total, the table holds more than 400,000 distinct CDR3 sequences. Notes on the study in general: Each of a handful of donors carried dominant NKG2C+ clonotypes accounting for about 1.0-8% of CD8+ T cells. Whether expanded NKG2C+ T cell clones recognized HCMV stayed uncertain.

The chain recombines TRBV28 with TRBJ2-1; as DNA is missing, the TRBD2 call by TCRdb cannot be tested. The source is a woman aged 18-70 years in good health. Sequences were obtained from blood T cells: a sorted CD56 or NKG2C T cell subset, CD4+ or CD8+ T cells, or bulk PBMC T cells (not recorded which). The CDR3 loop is CASSAYLAGGPISIF.